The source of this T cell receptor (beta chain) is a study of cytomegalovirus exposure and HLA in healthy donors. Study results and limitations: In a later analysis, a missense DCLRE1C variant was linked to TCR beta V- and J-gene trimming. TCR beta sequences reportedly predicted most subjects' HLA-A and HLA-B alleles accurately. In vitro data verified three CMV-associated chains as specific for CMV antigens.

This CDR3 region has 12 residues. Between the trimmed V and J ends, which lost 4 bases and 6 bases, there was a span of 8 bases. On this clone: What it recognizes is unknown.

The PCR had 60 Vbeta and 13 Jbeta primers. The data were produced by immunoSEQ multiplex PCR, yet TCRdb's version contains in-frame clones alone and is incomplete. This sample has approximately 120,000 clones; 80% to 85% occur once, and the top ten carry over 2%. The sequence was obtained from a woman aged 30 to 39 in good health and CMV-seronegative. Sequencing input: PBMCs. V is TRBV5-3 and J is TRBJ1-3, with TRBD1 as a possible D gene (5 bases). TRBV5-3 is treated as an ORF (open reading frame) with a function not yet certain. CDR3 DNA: TGTGCCAGAAGCAAAGGGGAAAACACCATATATTTT. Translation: CARSKGENTIYF.